A single sample is the source of the 28 T cell receptor beta chains below, sequenced in a study of CD8 T cells in Susac syndrome. It was with random hexamers that roughly 0.5 to 1 ug RNA was reverse transcribed. Using its own MiXCR run on the immunoSEQ multiplex PCR reads, TCRdb lists one record per CDR3 protein. This table has 170,000 or so distinct CDR3 sequences, approximately 95% appearing once. Material: CD4+ T cells from PBMCs. Every receptor here comes from a human donor with Susac syndrome.

The chain carries TRBV2 and TRBJ2-1; D is possibly TRBD2 (6 bases). The V gene's germline CDR1 is SNHLY and CDR2 FYNNEI. V was clipped by 6 bases and J by 12 bases, with 15 bases between them. The CDR3 covers 12 residues. CDR3 in amino acids: CASRIAPGGQFF. The CDR3 DNA is TGTGCCAGCAGGATAGCCCCCGGGGGGCAGTTCTTC.

The chain combines TRBV29-1 with TRBJ2-2; D gene ambiguous. With 7 bases removed from V and 3 bases from J, the gap between germline ends came to 6 bases. The germline gives CDR1 SQVTM, CDR2 ANQGSEA. This CDR3 region has 11 residues. CDR3 region: CSGAYTGELFF. The CDR3 DNA reads TGCAGCGGGGCCTACACCGGGGAGCTGTTTTTT.

This rearrangement joins TRBV5-1 to TRBJ1-2; 8 nucleotides match TRBD1. This CDR3 has 13 residues. The trim removed 0 bases at V and 6 bases at J, leaving 1 base unmatched. Germline V gene data show CDR1 as SGHRS and CDR2 as YFSETQ. The CDR3 sequence is CASSLGDRNGYTF. CDR3 in DNA: TGCGCCAGCAGCTTGGGGGACAGGAATGGCTACACCTTC. Together with reference TRBV5-1 and TRBJ1-2, the CDR3 gives the full variable domain: KAGVTQTPRYLIKTRGQQVTLSCSPISGHRSVSWYQQTPGQGLQFLFEYFSETQRNKGNFPGRFSGRQFSNSRSEMNVSTLELGDSALYLCASSLGDRNGYTFGSGTRLTVV.

The chain has TRBV18 and TRBJ1-6, with D perhaps TRBD1 (6 bases). Germline CDR1 and CDR2: KGHSH and LQKENI. V dropped 1 base and J dropped 5 bases, with 9 bases sitting between them. CDR3 length equals 15 residues. CDR3 bases: TGTGCCAGCTCACCACGGGGGCCCAATAATTCACCCCTCCACTTT. Residues: CASSPRGPNNSPLHF.

The gene calls are TRBV20-1 and TRBJ2-7; D unclear. The CDR3 contains 13 residues. Germline V gene sequence: CDR1 DFQATT, CDR2 SNEGSKA (reference sequence). The germline V and J ends were trimmed by 6 bases and 5 bases, with 17 bases remaining between them. CDR3 in amino acids: CSAAPLVGNEQYF. The CDR3 region has the DNA TGCAGTGCCGCGCCCCTTGTGGGGAACGAGCAGTACTTC.

The gene calls are TRBV18 and TRBJ2-1; 7 bases line up with TRBD2. The CDR3 has 15 residues. After removal of 5 bases from V and 0 bases from J, the junction contained 4 bases not matched to a gene. Germline CDR1 reads KGHSH; CDR2 reads LQKENI. CDR3 nucleotides: TGTGCCAGCTCAGAGGCTAGCGGCTCCTACAATGAGCAGTTCTTC. Residues: CASSEASGSYNEQFF.

This clonotype was seen only once. This rearrangement joins TRBV20-1 to TRBJ2-3, with 9 bases matching TRBD2. Germline values: CDR1 DFQATT, CDR2 SNEGSKA (reference sequence). Germline trimming cut 3 bases from V and 3 bases from J; bases unmatched to any gene: 4. CDR3 size: 14 residues. For the CDR3, the DNA is TGCAGTGCTAGTGCCAGCGGGAGGACAGATACGCAGTATTTT. This encodes CSASASGRTDTQYF.

The genes are TRBV29-1 and TRBJ2-2; D gene uncertain. Trimming cost V 4 bases and J 8 bases, with 14 bases left between them. The CDR3 is made up of 13 amino acids. Germline CDR1 SQVTM, CDR2 ANQGSEA. The CDR3 reads CSVAMVPAGELFF. DNA of the CDR3: TGCAGCGTTGCCATGGTACCAGCTGGGGAGCTGTTTTTT.

The chain links TRBV29-1 to TRBJ2-1; 9 bases map to TRBD1. Looked up from germline, CDR1 is SQVTM and CDR2 is ANQGSEA. J was trimmed by 8 bases and V by 6 bases; bases with no gene match: 8. The CDR3 spans 13 residues. Here the CDR3 DNA reads TGCAGCGTGGACGGGACAGGGAGGTATGAGCAGTTCTTC. It codes for CSVDGTGRYEQFF.

V is TRBV7-9 and J is TRBJ2-1; the D gene is possibly TRBD2 (6 bases). V lost 4 bases and J 13 bases, leaving 11 bases between the germline ends. This CDR3 is 11 amino acids long. From germline, CDR1 is SEHNR and CDR2 FQNEAQ (reference sequence). CDR3 protein: CASSSTGSQFF. CDR3 DNA sequence: TGTGCCAGCAGCTCGACCGGGAGTCAGTTCTTC.

This clonotype was detected once. The rearrangement uses TRBV2 and TRBJ2-7, with 9 bases that match TRBD2. Trimming took 3 bases from V and 6 from J; bases not matched to a gene: 6. From germline, CDR1 is SNHLY and CDR2 FYNNEI. The CDR3 contains 14 residues. The CDR3 DNA is TGTGCCAGCAGTGACCCTAGCGGGACCTCCGAGCAGTACTTC. It encodes CASSDPSGTSEQYF.

This chain joins TRBV29-1 and TRBJ2-5; 7 bases align to TRBD1. CDR3 length: 13 residues. Germline V gene sequence: CDR1 SQVTM, CDR2 ANQGSEA. V was pared by 7 bases and J by 5 bases, with 10 bases of the junction left unmatched. The CDR3, as DNA: TGCAGCGCCCTAAGGGCGACAGGGGAGACCCAGTACTTC. Amino acid sequence: CSALRATGETQYF.

The chain couples TRBV20-1 to TRBJ2-2; D remains unclear. The CDR3 consists of 11 residues. The germline CDR1 and CDR2 sequences are DFQATT and SNEGSKA (reference sequence). V was clipped by 6 bases and J by 3 bases, with 5 bases between them. The CDR3 DNA sequence: TGCAGTGCCCTATACACCGGGGAGCTGTTTTTT. Its protein product is CSALYTGELFF.

The chain employs TRBV5-1 and TRBJ2-1; D is ambiguous. V dropped 5 bases and J dropped 10 bases, with 16 bases sitting between them. This CDR3 comprises 13 residues. The V gene's germline CDR1 is SGHRS and CDR2 YFSETQ. The DNA of the CDR3 is TGCGCCAGCAGGGAGAGACTTGATAACGAGCAGTTCTTC. It is translated as CASRERLDNEQFF.

This clonotype was observed once. The V gene is TRBV18, the J gene TRBJ2-5, with D uncertain. The CDR3 consists of 13 residues. V lost 1 base and J 1 base, leaving 4 bases between the germline ends. Per germline, CDR1 KGHSH and CDR2 LQKENI. The CDR3 sequence is CASSPLSQETQYF. As DNA, the CDR3 is TGTGCCAGCTCACCACTTAGCCAAGAGACCCAGTACTTC.

V and J are TRBV11-2 and TRBJ1-2; 10 positions match TRBD1. V lost 2 bases and J lost 6; bases outside the gene matches: 3. This CDR3 comprises 14 residues. Germline V CDR1 and CDR2: SGHAT, FQNNGV. The CDR3 here is CASSLRDRGDGYTF. In DNA form, the CDR3 reads TGTGCCAGCAGCTTACGGGACAGGGGAGATGGCTACACCTTC.

V gene TRBV29-1 combines with J gene TRBJ2-2; unclear D gene. V lost 8 bases and J 0 bases, leaving 19 bases between the germline ends. Germline CDR1 and CDR2: SQVTM and ANQGSEA. The CDR3 contains 16 residues. The CDR3 protein is CSPWTLTDPNTGELFF. CDR3 coding DNA: TGCAGCCCCTGGACCTTGACGGACCCGAACACCGGGGAGCTGTTTTTT.

The rearrangement joins TRBV6-6 to TRBJ1-1; 8 positions agree with TRBD1. Germline V gene sequence: CDR1 MNHNY, CDR2 SVGAGI (reference sequence). The J segment lost 5 bases and the V segment lost 5 bases, leaving 10 bases of the junction unmatched. The CDR3 totals 15 residues. The CDR3 bases are TGTGCCAGCAGTCCCCAGGGGGCGGGGGGGACTGAAGCTTTCTTT. As protein: CASSPQGAGGTEAFF.

This CDR3 reads CASRSGADTQYF. In nucleotides, the CDR3 is TGTGCCAGCAGGTCGGGGGCGGATACGCAGTATTTT. The chain has TRBV6-5 and TRBJ2-3; D might be TRBD1 or TRBD2, each matching 6 bases. The CDR3 spans 12 residues. Deletions cut 6 bases from V and 6 bases from J, with 10 bases between. CDR1 is MNHEY, CDR2 SVGAGI, per germline.

This chain joins TRBV29-1 and TRBJ1-1; 8 bases are a match to TRBD1. Losses at the gene ends were 5 bases for V and 1 base for J; bases not matched to a gene: 3. Germline assignment: CDR1 SQVTM and CDR2 ANQGSEA. The CDR3 is made up of 13 amino acids. The CDR3 reads CSVNGQGNTEAFF. The CDR3 DNA is TGCAGCGTTAACGGACAGGGGAACACTGAAGCTTTCTTT.

This sequence joins TRBV29-1 and TRBJ2-1; 8 bases match TRBD2. The CDR3 sequence is 14 residues long. V shed 4 bases, J shed 6 bases, and the junction held 8 bases outside the gene matches. CDR1 is SQVTM and CDR2 is ANQGSEA in the germline V gene. CDR3 residues: CSVVGLAGPNEQFF. For the CDR3, the DNA is TGCAGCGTTGTCGGGCTAGCGGGCCCCAATGAGCAGTTCTTC.

The chain couples TRBV20-1 to TRBJ1-2, with D unresolved. The germline CDR1 and CDR2 sequences are DFQATT and SNEGSKA (reference sequence). The ends were cut back, 3 bases at V and 10 bases at J, with 9 bases in the middle. The CDR3 spans 10 residues. CDR3: CSASPTDYTF. Here the CDR3 DNA reads TGCAGTGCTAGCCCAACCGACTACACCTTC.

This rearrangement joins TRBV29-1 to TRBJ2-1, with D possibly being TRBD1 or TRBD2 (5 bases each). This CDR3 is 15 amino acids long. Trimming cost V 4 bases and J 8 bases, with 21 bases left between them. CDR1 SQVTM and CDR2 ANQGSEA come from the germline V gene. The CDR3 sequence is CSVGSWDRAGDEQFF. The CDR3 DNA reads TGCAGCGTTGGATCCTGGGACCGGGCTGGAGATGAGCAGTTCTTC.

The chain combines TRBV29-1 with TRBJ2-5, with D unclear. Germline V gives CDR1 SQVTM, CDR2 ANQGSEA. Trimming shortened V by 3 bases and J by 2 bases, and 7 bases separated the two germline ends. This CDR3 comprises 12 residues. The CDR3 DNA follows: TGCAGCGTTGATCCAGAACAAGAGACCCAGTACTTC. This gives the protein CSVDPEQETQYF.

The chain employs TRBV3-1 and TRBJ2-7, with TRBD2 identical over 7 bases. The CDR3 has 15 amino acids. CDR1 is LGHDT, CDR2 YNNKEL, per germline (reference sequence). Trimming removed 3 bases from V and 5 bases from J; junction bases left unmatched: 10. CDR3: CASSQRRGGSHEQYF. CDR3 nucleotide sequence: TGTGCCAGCAGCCAGCGACGGGGCGGGAGCCACGAGCAGTACTTC.

CDR3 coding DNA: TGTGCCAGCAGTTTAGGCTTAGGAGGCTACACCTTC. It encodes CASSLGLGGYTF. The chain uses TRBV28 and TRBJ1-2; D unclear. This CDR3 is 12 amino acids long. V gave up 2 bases and J gave up 8 bases, with 9 bases separating them. CDR1 and CDR2 (germline): MDHEN, SYDVKM.

The rearrangement uses TRBV28 and TRBJ2-1; D remains ambiguous. The CDR3 runs to 11 residues. V shed 6 bases and J shed 9 bases, with 9 bases lying between them. Germline V gene data show CDR1 as MDHEN and CDR2 as SYDVKM. CDR3 nucleotides: TGTGCCAGCAGAGGGTTCGCTGAGCAGTTCTTC. Residues: CASRGFAEQFF.

This rearrangement joins TRBV5-1 to TRBJ1-3; no clear D. The V gene lost 0 bases and the J gene lost 0 bases, with 7 bases spanning the gap. This CDR3 is 15 amino acids long. In germline, CDR1 is SGHRS, CDR2 YFSETQ. The CDR3: CASSLEGYSGNTIYF. The CDR3 DNA follows: TGCGCCAGCAGCTTGGAGGGCTACTCTGGAAACACCATATATTTT. The full variable domain, its missing parts supplied by reference TRBV5-1 and TRBJ1-3, is KAGVTQTPRYLIKTRGQQVTLSCSPISGHRSVSWYQQTPGQGLQFLFEYFSETQRNKGNFPGRFSGRQFSNSRSEMNVSTLELGDSALYLCASSLEGYSGNTIYFGEGSWLTVV.